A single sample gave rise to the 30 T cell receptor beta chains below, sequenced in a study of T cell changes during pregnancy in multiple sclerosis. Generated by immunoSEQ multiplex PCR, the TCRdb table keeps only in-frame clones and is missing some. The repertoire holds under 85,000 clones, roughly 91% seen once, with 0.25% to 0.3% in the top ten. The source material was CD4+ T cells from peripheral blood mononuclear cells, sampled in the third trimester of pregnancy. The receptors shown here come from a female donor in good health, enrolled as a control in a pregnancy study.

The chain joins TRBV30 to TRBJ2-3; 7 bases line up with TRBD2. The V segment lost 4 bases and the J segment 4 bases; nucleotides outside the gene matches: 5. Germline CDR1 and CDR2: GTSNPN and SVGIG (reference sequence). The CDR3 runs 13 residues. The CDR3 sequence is CAWILGGADTQYF. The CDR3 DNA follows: TGTGCCTGGATATTGGGGGGGGCAGATACGCAGTATTTT. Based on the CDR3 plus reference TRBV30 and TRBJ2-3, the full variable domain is SQTIHQWPATLVQPVGSPLSLECTVEGTSNPNLYWYRQAAGRGLQLLFYSVGIGQISSEVPQNLSASRPQDRQFILSSKKLLLSDSGFYLCAWILGGADTQYFGPGTRLTVL.

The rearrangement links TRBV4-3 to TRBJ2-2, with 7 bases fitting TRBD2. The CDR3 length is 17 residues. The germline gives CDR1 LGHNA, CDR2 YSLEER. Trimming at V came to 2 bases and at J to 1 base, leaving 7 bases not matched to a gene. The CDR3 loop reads CASSQLGGTQNTGELFF. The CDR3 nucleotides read TGCGCCAGCAGCCAACTGGGGGGGACTCAGAACACCGGGGAGCTGTTTTTT.

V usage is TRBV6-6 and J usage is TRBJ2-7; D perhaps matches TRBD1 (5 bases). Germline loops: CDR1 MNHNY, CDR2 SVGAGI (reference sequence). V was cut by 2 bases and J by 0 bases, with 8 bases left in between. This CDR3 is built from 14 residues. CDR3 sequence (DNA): TGTGCCAGCAGTTACCTGGACATCTCCTACGAGCAGTACTTC. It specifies CASSYLDISYEQYF.

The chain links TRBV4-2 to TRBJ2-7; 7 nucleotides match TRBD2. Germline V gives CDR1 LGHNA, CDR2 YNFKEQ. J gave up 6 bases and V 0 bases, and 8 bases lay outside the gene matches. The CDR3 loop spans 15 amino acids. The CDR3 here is CASSQEDIGGGEQYF. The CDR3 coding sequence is TGTGCCAGCAGCCAAGAAGACATTGGCGGGGGCGAGCAGTACTTC.

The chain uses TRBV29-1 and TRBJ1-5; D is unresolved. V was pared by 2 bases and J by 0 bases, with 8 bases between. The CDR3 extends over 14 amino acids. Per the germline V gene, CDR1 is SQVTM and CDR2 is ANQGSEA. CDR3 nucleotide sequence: TGCAGCGTTGAACGAGGATATAGCAATCAGCCCCAGCATTTT. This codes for CSVERGYSNQPQHF. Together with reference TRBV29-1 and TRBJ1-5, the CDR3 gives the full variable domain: SAVISQKPSRDICQRGTSLTIQCQVDSQVTMMFWYRQQPGQSLTLIATANQGSEATYESGFVIDKFPISRPNLTFSTLTVSNMSPEDSSIYLCSVERGYSNQPQHFGDGTRLSIL.

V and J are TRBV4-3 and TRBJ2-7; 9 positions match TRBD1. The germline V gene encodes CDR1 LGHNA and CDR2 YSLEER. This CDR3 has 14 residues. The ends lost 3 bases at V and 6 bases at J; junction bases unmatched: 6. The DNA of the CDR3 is TGCGCCAGCAGCCAGGGACAGGGTATTGGCGAGCAGTACTTC. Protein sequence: CASSQGQGIGEQYF.

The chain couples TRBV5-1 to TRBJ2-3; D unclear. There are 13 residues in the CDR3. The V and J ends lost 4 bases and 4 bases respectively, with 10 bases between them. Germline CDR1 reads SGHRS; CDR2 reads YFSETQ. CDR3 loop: CASSLWPSDTQYF. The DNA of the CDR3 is TGCGCCAGCAGCCTTTGGCCCTCAGATACGCAGTATTTT. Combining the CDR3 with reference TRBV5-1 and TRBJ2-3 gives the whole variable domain KAGVTQTPRYLIKTRGQQVTLSCSPISGHRSVSWYQQTPGQGLQFLFEYFSETQRNKGNFPGRFSGRQFSNSRSEMNVSTLELGDSALYLCASSLWPSDTQYFGPGTRLTVL.

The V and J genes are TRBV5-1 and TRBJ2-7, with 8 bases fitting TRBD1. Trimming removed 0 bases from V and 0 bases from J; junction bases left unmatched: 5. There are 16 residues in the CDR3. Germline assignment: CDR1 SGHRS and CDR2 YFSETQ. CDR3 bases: TGCGCCAGCAGCTTGGGTCCGGGACAGGACTCCTACGAGCAGTACTTC. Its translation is CASSLGPGQDSYEQYF.

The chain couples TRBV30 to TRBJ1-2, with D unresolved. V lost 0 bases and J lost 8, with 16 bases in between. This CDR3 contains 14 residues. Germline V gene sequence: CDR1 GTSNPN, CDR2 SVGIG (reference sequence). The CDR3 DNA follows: TGTGCCTGGAGTGTAAAGACGGGGAGTCGCGGCTACACCTTC. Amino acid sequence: CAWSVKTGSRGYTF.

CDR3 residues: CASSFGLGQGLYIYEQYF. DNA for the CDR3: TGTGCCAGCAGCTTTGGACTCGGCCAGGGGTTGTATATCTACGAGCAGTACTTC. V and J are TRBV11-2 and TRBJ2-7; D is possibly TRBD1 (6 bases). V was shortened by 3 bases and J by 3 bases, with 24 bases between the two germline ends. The germline V gene has CDR1 SGHAT and CDR2 FQNNGV. The CDR3 extends over 18 amino acids.

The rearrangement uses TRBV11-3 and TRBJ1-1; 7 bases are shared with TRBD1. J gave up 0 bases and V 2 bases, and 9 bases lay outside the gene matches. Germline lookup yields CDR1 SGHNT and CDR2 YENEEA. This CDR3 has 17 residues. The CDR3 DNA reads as TGTGCCAGCAGCTTAAGTTTGGGACAGCCTTTGAACACTGAAGCTTTCTTT. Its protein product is CASSLSLGQPLNTEAFF.

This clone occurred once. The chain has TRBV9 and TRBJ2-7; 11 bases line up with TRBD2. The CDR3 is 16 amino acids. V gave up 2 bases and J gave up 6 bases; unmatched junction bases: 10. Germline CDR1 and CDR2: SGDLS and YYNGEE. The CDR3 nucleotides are TGTGCCAGCAGCGTTTTAGGGACTAGCGGCTCAGGCGAGCAGTACTTC. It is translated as CASSVLGTSGSGEQYF.

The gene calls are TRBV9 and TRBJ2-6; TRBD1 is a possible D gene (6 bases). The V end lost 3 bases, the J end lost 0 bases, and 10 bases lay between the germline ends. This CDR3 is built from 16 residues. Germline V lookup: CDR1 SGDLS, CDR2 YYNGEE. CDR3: CASSEHRASGANVLTF. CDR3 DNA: TGTGCCAGCAGCGAACACAGGGCCTCTGGGGCCAACGTCCTGACTTTC.

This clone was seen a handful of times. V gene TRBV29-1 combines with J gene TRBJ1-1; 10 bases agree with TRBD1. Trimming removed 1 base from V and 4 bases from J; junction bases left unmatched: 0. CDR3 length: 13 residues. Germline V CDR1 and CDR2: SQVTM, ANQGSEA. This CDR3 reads CSVEGTGGTEAFF. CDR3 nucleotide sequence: TGCAGCGTTGAAGGGACAGGGGGCACTGAAGCTTTCTTT.

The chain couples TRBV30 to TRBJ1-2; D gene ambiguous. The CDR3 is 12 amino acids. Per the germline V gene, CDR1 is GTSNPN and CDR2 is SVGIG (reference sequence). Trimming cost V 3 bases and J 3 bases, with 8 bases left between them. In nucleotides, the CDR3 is TGTGCCTGGAGCGAGGGCGACTATGGCTACACCTTC. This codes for CAWSEGDYGYTF.

In nucleotides, the CDR3 is TGTGCCAGCACCCTACCCACAGATACGCAGTATTTT. Translating gives CASTLPTDTQYF. The chain uses TRBV7-2 and TRBJ2-3; D gene uncertain. Between the trimmed V and J ends, which lost 7 bases and 2 bases, there was a span of 7 bases. The V gene's germline CDR1 is SGHTA and CDR2 FQGNSA. The length of the CDR3 is 12 residues. The full variable domain, rest sourced from reference TRBV7-2 and TRBJ2-3, is GAGVSQSPSNKVTEKGKDVELRCDPISGHTALYWYRQSLGQGLEFLIYFQGNSAPDKSGLPSDRFSAERTGGSVSTLTIQRTQQEDSAVYLCASTLPTDTQYFGPGTRLTVL.

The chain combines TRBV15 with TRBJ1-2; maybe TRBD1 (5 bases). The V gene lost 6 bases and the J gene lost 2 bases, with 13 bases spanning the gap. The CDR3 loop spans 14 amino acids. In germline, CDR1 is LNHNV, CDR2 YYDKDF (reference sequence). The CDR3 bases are TGTGCCACCAGGGTATTGGACAAAAACTATGGCTACACCTTC. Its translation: CATRVLDKNYGYTF.

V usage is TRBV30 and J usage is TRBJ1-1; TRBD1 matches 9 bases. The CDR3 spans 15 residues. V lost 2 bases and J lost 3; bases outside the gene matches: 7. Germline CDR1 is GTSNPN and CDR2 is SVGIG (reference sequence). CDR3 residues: CAWSTGQGKDTEAFF. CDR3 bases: TGTGCCTGGAGTACGGGACAGGGAAAGGACACTGAAGCTTTCTTT. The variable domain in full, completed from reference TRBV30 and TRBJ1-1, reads SQTIHQWPATLVQPVGSPLSLECTVEGTSNPNLYWYRQAAGRGLQLLFYSVGIGQISSEVPQNLSASRPQDRQFILSSKKLLLSDSGFYLCAWSTGQGKDTEAFFGQGTRLTVV.

The CDR3 DNA reads as TGTGCCAGCAGCTTGACTACAGGGGGCAACTACAATGAGCAGTTCTTC. Translation: CASSLTTGGNYNEQFF. The chain employs TRBV5-6 and TRBJ2-1, with TRBD1 matching 9 bases. Germline V gene data show CDR1 as SGHDT and CDR2 as YYEEEE. The CDR3 consists of 16 residues. V trimming: 1 base; J trimming: 3 bases; junction bases outside the gene matches: 5.

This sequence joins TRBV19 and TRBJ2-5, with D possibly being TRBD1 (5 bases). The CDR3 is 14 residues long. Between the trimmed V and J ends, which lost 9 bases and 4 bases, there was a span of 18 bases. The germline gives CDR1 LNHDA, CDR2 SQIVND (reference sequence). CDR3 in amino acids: CASRDKGISETQYF. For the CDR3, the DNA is TGTGCCAGCAGGGATAAGGGAATATCAGAGACCCAGTACTTC. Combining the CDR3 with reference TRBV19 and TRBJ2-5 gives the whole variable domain DGGITQSPKYLFRKEGQNVTLSCEQNLNHDAMYWYRQDPGQGLRLIYYSQIVNDFQKGDIAEGYSVSREKKESFPLTVTSAQKNPTAFYLCASRDKGISETQYFGPGTRLLVL.

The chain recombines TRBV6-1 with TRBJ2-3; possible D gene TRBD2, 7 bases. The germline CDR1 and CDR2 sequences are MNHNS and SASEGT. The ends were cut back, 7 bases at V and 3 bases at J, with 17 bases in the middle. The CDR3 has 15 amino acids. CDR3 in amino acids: CASTIAGGRTDTQYF. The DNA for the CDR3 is TGTGCCAGCACAATCGCCGGGGGGCGTACAGATACGCAGTATTTT.

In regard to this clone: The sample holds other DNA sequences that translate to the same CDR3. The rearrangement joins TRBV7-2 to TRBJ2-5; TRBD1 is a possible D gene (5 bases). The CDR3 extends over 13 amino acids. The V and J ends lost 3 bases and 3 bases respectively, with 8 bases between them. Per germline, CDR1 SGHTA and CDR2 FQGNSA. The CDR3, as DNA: TGTGCCAGCAGCTTCCAGGGTGAAGAGACCCAGTACTTC. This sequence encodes CASSFQGEETQYF.

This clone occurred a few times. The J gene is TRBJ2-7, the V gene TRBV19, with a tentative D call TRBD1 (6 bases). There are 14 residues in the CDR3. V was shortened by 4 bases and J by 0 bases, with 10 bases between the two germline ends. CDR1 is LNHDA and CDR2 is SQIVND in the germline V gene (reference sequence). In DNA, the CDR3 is TGTGCCAGTAGTACGACAGGCGGCTCCTACGAGCAGTACTTC. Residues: CASSTTGGSYEQYF. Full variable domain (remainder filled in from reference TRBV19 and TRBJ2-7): DGGITQSPKYLFRKEGQNVTLSCEQNLNHDAMYWYRQDPGQGLRLIYYSQIVNDFQKGDIAEGYSVSREKKESFPLTVTSAQKNPTAFYLCASSTTGGSYEQYFGPGTRLTVT.

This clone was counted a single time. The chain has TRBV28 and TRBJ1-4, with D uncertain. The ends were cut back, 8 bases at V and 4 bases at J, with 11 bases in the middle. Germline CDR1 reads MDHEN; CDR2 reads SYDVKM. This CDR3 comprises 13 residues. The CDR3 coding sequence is TGTGCCAGCGGAGGGCAGGTTAATGAAAAACTGTTTTTT. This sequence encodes CASGGQVNEKLFF.

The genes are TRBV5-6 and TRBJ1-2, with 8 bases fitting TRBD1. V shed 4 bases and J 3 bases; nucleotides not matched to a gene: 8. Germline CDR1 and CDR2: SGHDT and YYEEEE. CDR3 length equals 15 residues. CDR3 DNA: TGTGCCAGCAGCGTAGACAGGGGATGGGACTATGGCTACACCTTC. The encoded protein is CASSVDRGWDYGYTF. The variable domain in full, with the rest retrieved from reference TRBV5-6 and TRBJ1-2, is DAGVTQSPTHLIKTRGQQVTLRCSPKSGHDTVSWYQQALGQGPQFIFQYYEEEERQRGNFPDRFSGHQFPNYSSELNVNALLLGDSALYLCASSVDRGWDYGYTFGSGTRLTVV.

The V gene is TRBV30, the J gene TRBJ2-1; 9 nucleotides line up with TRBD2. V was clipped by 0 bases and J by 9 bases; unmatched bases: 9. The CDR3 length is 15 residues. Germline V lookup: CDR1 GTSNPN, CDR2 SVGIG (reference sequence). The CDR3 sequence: CAWSVGLAGPGEQFF. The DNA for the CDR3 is TGTGCCTGGAGTGTAGGGCTAGCGGGGCCGGGTGAGCAGTTCTTC.

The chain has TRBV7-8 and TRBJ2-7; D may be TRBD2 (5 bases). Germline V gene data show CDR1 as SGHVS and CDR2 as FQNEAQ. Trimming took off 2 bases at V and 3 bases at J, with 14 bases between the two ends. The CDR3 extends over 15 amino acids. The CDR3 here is CASSLYIEGRYEQYF. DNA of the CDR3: TGTGCCAGCAGCTTATACATCGAGGGCCGCTACGAGCAGTACTTC.

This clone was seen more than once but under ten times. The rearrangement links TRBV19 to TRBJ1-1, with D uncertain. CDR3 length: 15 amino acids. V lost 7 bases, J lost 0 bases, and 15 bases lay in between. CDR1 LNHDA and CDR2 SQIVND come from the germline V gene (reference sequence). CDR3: CASTSTGLMNTEAFF. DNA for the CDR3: TGTGCCAGTACCTCAACCGGACTGATGAACACTGAAGCTTTCTTT.

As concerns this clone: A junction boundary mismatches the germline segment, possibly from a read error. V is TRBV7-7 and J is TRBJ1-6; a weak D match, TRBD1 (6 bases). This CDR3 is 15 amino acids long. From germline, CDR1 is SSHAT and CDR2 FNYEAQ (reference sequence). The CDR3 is CASSRTQGGNSPLHF. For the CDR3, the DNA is TGTGCTAGCAGCCGGACACAGGGTGGGAATTCACCCCTCCACTTT.

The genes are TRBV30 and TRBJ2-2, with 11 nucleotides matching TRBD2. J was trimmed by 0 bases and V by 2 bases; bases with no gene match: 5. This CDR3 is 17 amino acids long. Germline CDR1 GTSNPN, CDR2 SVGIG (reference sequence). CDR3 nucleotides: TGTGCCTGGAGTTTTGGTAGCGGGGGGGCGAACACCGGGGAGCTGTTTTTT. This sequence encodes CAWSFGSGGANTGELFF.